These 24 T cell receptor beta chains share one sample of origin, sequenced in a study of T cells after yellow fever vaccination. TCRdb reprocessed the 5' RACE reads with MiXCR, giving one entry per CDR3 protein. The sample includes hundreds of thousands of distinct CDR3 sequences, over 9% of them seen just once. Sequencing was performed on PBMCs, taken on the day of the yellow fever booster vaccination. The receptors were sampled from a man aged 25-45 years who received the YFV17D yellow fever vaccine.

The table lists this clonotype with a few counts. V and J are TRBV14 and TRBJ2-1; 13 nucleotides align to TRBD2. J gave up 8 bases and V 4 bases, and 8 bases lay outside the gene matches. In germline, CDR1 is SGHDN, CDR2 FVKESK. This CDR3 is 16 amino acids long. The CDR3 loop reads CASSRPTSGRRHEQFF. The CDR3 region has the DNA TGTGCCAGCAGCCGCCCGACTAGCGGGAGGAGACATGAGCAGTTCTTC.

The rearrangement uses TRBV7-2 and TRBJ2-1; 12 nucleotides agree with TRBD2. In germline, CDR1 is SGHTA, CDR2 FQGNSA. The CDR3 totals 21 residues. Losses at the gene ends were 5 bases for V and 7 bases for J; bases not matched to a gene: 24. CDR3 loop: CASSPVHLRASGRVGGNEQFF. CDR3 sequence (DNA): TGTGCCAGCAGCCCTGTCCACCTTCGGGCTAGCGGGAGGGTGGGAGGGAATGAGCAGTTCTTC.

V is TRBV4-1 and J is TRBJ2-1, with 10 nucleotides matching TRBD2. Trimming took 0 bases from V and 7 from J; bases not matched to a gene: 15. Looked up from germline, CDR1 is MGHRA and CDR2 is YSYEKL. There are 19 residues in the CDR3. Here the CDR3 reads CASSQDGGASGSVTNEQFF. CDR3 bases: TGCGCCAGCAGCCAAGATGGGGGGGCTAGCGGGAGCGTTACGAATGAGCAGTTCTTC.

This chain joins TRBV20-1 and TRBJ2-7, with 7 bases that match TRBD1. Trimming took 0 bases from V and 4 from J; bases not matched to a gene: 3. This CDR3 is built from 13 residues. CDR1 DFQATT and CDR2 SNEGSKA come from the germline V gene (reference sequence). CDR3 residues: CSAREGTVYEQYF. As DNA, the CDR3 is TGCAGTGCTAGAGAAGGGACAGTATACGAGCAGTACTTC.

This clonotype was recorded a few times. The rearrangement links TRBV24-1 to TRBJ2-3, with D perhaps assigned TRBD1 or TRBD2 (5 bases each). The germline CDR1 and CDR2 sequences are KGHDR and SFDVKD. Trimming removed 3 bases at V and 7 bases at J, with 16 bases between. The CDR3 spans 15 residues. In DNA, the CDR3 is TGTGCCACCAGTGATCCCCGGGACCCCTGGTATACGCAGTATTTT. It specifies CATSDPRDPWYTQYF.

The table lists this clonotype with a few counts. This chain connects TRBV12-3 or TRBV12-4 to TRBJ2-7; no firm D call. With 3 bases removed from V and 7 bases from J, the gap between germline ends came to 13 bases. The CDR3 has 13 residues. CDR3 nucleotide sequence: TGTGCCAGCAGTTTGATCAGGAACCAAGAGCAGTACTTC. It codes for CASSLIRNQEQYF.

The chain employs TRBV20-1 and TRBJ2-1, with 12 bases fitting TRBD2. Trimming removed 4 bases from V and 0 bases from J; junction bases left unmatched: 7. CDR3 length equals 17 residues. Germline V gene lookup returns CDR1 DFQATT and CDR2 SNEGSKA (reference sequence). The CDR3, as DNA: TGCAGTGCTACCGATCTAGCGGGAGGGAGCTCCTACAATGAGCAGTTCTTC. Translation: CSATDLAGGSSYNEQFF.

V is TRBV7-2 and J is TRBJ2-2; 7 bases align to TRBD1. V gave up 1 base and J gave up 5 bases; unmatched junction bases: 4. CDR1 is SGHTA and CDR2 is FQGNSA in the germline V gene. The CDR3 covers 15 residues. The CDR3 DNA sequence: TGTGCCAGCAGCTTAGGGGGGACAGAGACCGGGGAGCTGTTTTTT. Protein product: CASSLGGTETGELFF. Based on the CDR3 plus reference TRBV7-2 and TRBJ2-2, the full variable domain is GAGVSQSPSNKVTEKGKDVELRCDPISGHTALYWYRQSLGQGLEFLIYFQGNSAPDKSGLPSDRFSAERTGGSVSTLTIQRTQQEDSAVYLCASSLGGTETGELFFGEGSRLTVL.

The chain couples TRBV4-2 to TRBJ2-7; D could derive from TRBD1 or TRBD2 (5 bases each). Trimming cost V 4 bases and J 3 bases, with 16 bases left between them. The germline gives CDR1 LGHNA, CDR2 YNFKEQ. The CDR3 extends over 15 amino acids. The CDR3 DNA reads TGTGCCAGCAGCCCAGAGGGGAGCAGGGTCTACGAGCAGTACTTC. It codes for CASSPEGSRVYEQYF.

The chain employs TRBV12-3 or TRBV12-4 and TRBJ2-5; 12 nucleotides line up with TRBD2. V gave up 5 bases and J gave up 3 bases; unmatched junction bases: 7. This CDR3 has 16 amino acids. The CDR3 nucleotides read TGTGCCAGCAGTGACGGACTAGCGGGGAGTGAAGAGACCCAGTACTTC. This translates into CASSDGLAGSEETQYF.

The chain uses TRBV5-1 and TRBJ1-4; no reliable D call. V gave up 5 bases and J gave up 3 bases, with 14 bases separating them. Looked up from germline, CDR1 is SGHRS and CDR2 is YFSETQ. The CDR3 has 15 amino acids. CDR3 nucleotide sequence: TGCGCCAGCAGTTTTTCAAGGGCTGCTAATGAAAAACTGTTTTTT. It yields the protein CASSFSRAANEKLFF.

This clonotype was seen only a few times. Written as DNA, the CDR3 is TGTGCCAGCAGTTATCATGGACTAGCGGGAGGCCTTGAGCAGTTCTTC. Protein product: CASSYHGLAGGLEQFF. The rearrangement joins TRBV6-5 to TRBJ2-1; TRBD2 agrees at 14 bases. CDR1 and CDR2 from the germline V gene are MNHEY and SVGAGI. Trimming took 3 bases from V and 9 from J; bases not matched to a gene: 7. The CDR3 covers 16 residues.

On this clonotype: One junction end disagrees with the germline gene, perhaps due to a read error. The chain carries TRBV20-1 and TRBJ2-3, with unresolved D. The CDR3 contains 12 residues. Germline V gives CDR1 DFQATT, CDR2 SNEGSKA (reference sequence). The CDR3 protein is CSATGPAPKSHF. For the CDR3, the DNA is TGCAGTGCTACAGGACCCGCCCCGAAAAGCCATTTT.

This clonotype was seen only a few times. This rearrangement joins TRBV10-3 to TRBJ2-2; possibly TRBD1 for D (6 bases). Trimming took off 3 bases at V and 6 bases at J, with 38 bases between the two ends. CDR3 length: 23 amino acids. Germline CDR1 and CDR2: ENHRY and SYGVKD. Written as DNA, the CDR3 is TGTGCCATCAGTGACAGGGGCGGTCCCATGTCGGGGACACCAACAAGACGTCCCGGGGAGCTGTTTTTT. It encodes CAISDRGGPMSGTPTRRPGELFF.

The gene calls are TRBV7-9 and TRBJ2-2, with 7 bases matching TRBD2. Germline V CDR1 and CDR2: SEHNR, FQNEAQ (reference sequence). The CDR3 extends over 15 amino acids. The V and J ends lost 5 bases and 4 bases, in that order; junction bases with no gene match: 7. The chain's CDR3 is CASSPRGRITGELFF. The DNA for the CDR3 is TGTGCCAGCAGCCCACGCGGGAGAATCACCGGGGAGCTGTTTTTT.

This clonotype was recorded a few times. V usage is TRBV6-1 and J usage is TRBJ2-4; TRBD1 matches at 12 bases. The V and J ends lost 6 bases and 3 bases, in that order; junction bases with no gene match: 9. The CDR3 consists of 17 residues. The germline CDR1 and CDR2 sequences are MNHNS and SASEGT. CDR3 amino acids: CASSRTGTGGGKNIQYF. As DNA, the CDR3 is TGTGCCAGCAGCAGAACCGGGACAGGGGGCGGCAAAAACATTCAGTACTTC.

J is TRBJ2-1 and V is TRBV15, with D possibly matching TRBD2 (6 bases). Trimming removed 3 bases at V and 9 bases at J, with 18 bases between. This CDR3 comprises 15 residues. Per germline, CDR1 LNHNV and CDR2 YYDKDF (reference sequence). The CDR3 here is CATSSRAGSEGEQFF. CDR3 DNA: TGTGCCACCAGCAGCCGAGCTGGATCGGAGGGTGAGCAGTTCTTC.

This clonotype was picked up many times. The chain has TRBV5-1 and TRBJ2-1; 7 positions match TRBD2. The CDR3 length is 13 residues. V lost 7 bases and J lost 2; bases outside the gene matches: 3. From germline, CDR1 is SGHRS and CDR2 YFSETQ. In DNA, the CDR3 is TGCGCCAGCGGGAGCGGGACCTACAATGAGCAGTTCTTC. Translating it yields CASGSGTYNEQFF. Full variable domain (remainder filled in from reference TRBV5-1 and TRBJ2-1): KAGVTQTPRYLIKTRGQQVTLSCSPISGHRSVSWYQQTPGQGLQFLFEYFSETQRNKGNFPGRFSGRQFSNSRSEMNVSTLELGDSALYLCASGSGTYNEQFFGPGTRLTVL.

The chain is built from TRBV7-9 and TRBJ1-4; D unresolved. This CDR3 is built from 13 residues. Germline V CDR1 and CDR2: SEHNR, FQNEAQ (reference sequence). The germline V and J ends were trimmed by 7 bases and 11 bases, with 17 bases remaining between them. The CDR3 bases are TGTGCCAGCACCCCTTACAGTGGAGATAAACTGTTTTTT. Translating gives CASTPYSGDKLFF. The full variable domain, completed using reference TRBV7-9 and TRBJ1-4, is DTGVSQNPRHKITKRGQNVTFRCDPISEHNRLYWYRQTLGQGPEFLTYFQNEAQLEKSRLLSDRFSAERPKGSFSTLEIQRTEQGDSAMYLCASTPYSGDKLFFGSGTQLSVL.

This clonotype was seen ten or more times. The chain recombines TRBV3-1 with TRBJ1-3, with D tentatively TRBD1 (5 bases). Trimming cost V 0 bases and J 11 bases, with 17 bases left between them. Looked up from germline, CDR1 is LGHDT and CDR2 is YNNKEL (reference sequence). CDR3 length: 15 residues. The CDR3 here is CASSQEGRTGEPIYF. CDR3 sequence (DNA): TGTGCCAGCAGCCAAGAGGGACGGACTGGTGAGCCCATATATTTT.

This clonotype showed up many times. V usage is TRBV5-1 and J usage is TRBJ1-2, with D uncertain. The ends were cut back, 7 bases at V and 0 bases at J, with 13 bases in the middle. The CDR3 has 14 residues. Per germline, CDR1 SGHRS and CDR2 YFSETQ. Here the CDR3 reads CASSQGPANYGYTF. Here the CDR3 DNA reads TGCGCCAGCTCTCAAGGCCCTGCTAACTATGGCTACACCTTC.

This clonotype was detected only a few times. The chain carries TRBV2 and TRBJ2-6; 8 bases line up with TRBD1. This CDR3 is 13 amino acids long. V gave up 10 bases and J gave up 2 bases; unmatched junction bases: 1. Germline CDR1 and CDR2: SNHLY and FYNNEI. Written as DNA, the CDR3 is TGTGCCACGGACAGGGCTGGGGCCAACGTCCTGACTTTC. Translation: CATDRAGANVLTF.

The chain is built from TRBV5-5 and TRBJ2-7; D call uncertain. The germline V gene encodes CDR1 SGHKS and CDR2 YYEKEE (reference sequence). This CDR3 is built from 15 residues. The germline V and J ends were trimmed by 0 bases and 3 bases, with 13 bases remaining between them. The CDR3 nucleotides read TGTGCCAGCAGCTTGGAAATTTCCAGCTACTACGAGCAGTACTTC. Protein product: CASSLEISSYYEQYF.

This clonotype was seen a handful of times. The chain has TRBV30 and TRBJ1-6; D unresolved. Trimming took 7 bases from V and 7 from J, leaving 17 bases between them. This CDR3 has 14 amino acids. CDR1 GTSNPN and CDR2 SVGIG come from the germline V gene (reference sequence). The chain's CDR3 is CASQPDGSNSPLHF. CDR3 nucleotides: TGTGCCTCCCAACCCGACGGATCAAATTCACCCCTCCACTTT.